The TCR beta chain under discussion was sequenced for a study of identical twins. Study conclusions and caveats: Conclusions relied on cross-sectional statistical analysis, not following the same donors.

V dropped 4 bases and J dropped 1; count of bases not matched to a gene: 4. This CDR3 is 15 amino acids long. Germline assignment: CDR1 MNHNS and CDR2 SASEGT. Concerning this clonotype itself: Its antigen remains unknown.

MiXCR, run by TCRdb on the 5' RACE reads, gives a single entry per CDR3 protein. The sample records about 810,000 distinct CDR3 sequences, about 12% being singletons. These same records also appear under a second study, on yellow fever vaccine responses in identical twins. As that report states: Twins' vaccine T cell responses were reported to seem partly convergent and partly personalized.

Material: PBMCs. This TCR was sampled from a woman aged 18 to 35 in good health. The chain employs TRBV6-1 and TRBJ2-7, with 10 bases aligning to TRBD2. The CDR3 region is CASSVDSGGSYEQYF. Written as DNA, the CDR3 is TGTGCCAGCAGTGTCGATAGCGGGGGGTCCTACGAGCAGTACTTC.